This T cell receptor beta chain was found in a study of cytomegalovirus exposure and HLA in healthy donors. The primer mix had 60 Vbeta and 13 Jbeta primers. The table came from immunoSEQ multiplex PCR; TCRdb's copy has only in-frame clones and leaves some out. This repertoire shows 100,000 to 150,000 clones, approximately 84% found once; its top ten account for about 1.8%. Study-wide results and caveats: A few CMV-associated chains were confirmed in vitro to be specific for CMV antigens.

There are a few counts of this clone. Its antigen is currently unknown. This TCR was recovered from a woman aged 40 to 50 in good health and CMV-seronegative. Sequences were obtained from PBMCs.

CDR3 residues: CASSLGQYTEAFF. The CDR3 region has the DNA TGTGCCAGCAGTTTGGGGCAGTACACTGAAGCTTTCTTT. The chain carries TRBV27 and TRBJ1-1; tentative D call: TRBD1 (5 bases). The CDR3 is made up of 13 amino acids. CDR1 and CDR2 (germline): MNHEY, SMNVEV (reference sequence). Trimming stripped 3 bases from V and 3 bases from J, with 8 bases between.